This T cell receptor beta chain was captured in a study of cytomegalovirus exposure and HLA in healthy donors. General study points: A later analysis linked a missense DCLRE1C variant to TCR beta V- and J-gene trimming. Most TCR sequences were uncommon, yet certain public TCRs appeared in many donors. A list of 150 to 200 TCR beta chains associated with cytomegalovirus was given.

On this clone itself: The antigen is undetermined.

Both 60 Vbeta primers and 13 Jbeta primers went into the PCR. The authors' processing: Roughly 11 million shared chains were among some 75 million unique TCR beta chains counted in a later analysis. Profiling relied on immunoSEQ multiplex PCR, and the TCRdb table lists in-frame clones only, not all of them. The V and J calls and the clone size are those of that table, but D and trimming were determined from the DNA. The sample has some 170,000 clones; 80% to 90% are singletons. The sample comprised PBMCs. This TCR was recovered from a woman aged 30 to 39 in good health and CMV-seropositive.

The CDR3 nucleotides are TGTGCCAGCAGCCGCGGCAGGGATTTTGGCTACACCTTC. It specifies CASSRGRDFGYTF. The rearrangement joins TRBV7-9 to TRBJ1-2, with D perhaps matching TRBD1 (5 bases). V was shortened by 5 bases and J by 7 bases, with 14 bases between the two germline ends. The CDR3 extends over 13 amino acids. Per germline, CDR1 SEHNR and CDR2 FQNEAQ (reference sequence).